This T cell receptor (beta chain) originates from a study of blood T cell repertoires in COVID-19 (dated by TCRdb to the early 2020s). Background on the whole study: The collaborator samples originated in the United States, Italy and Spain and spanned the acute and convalescent phases of COVID-19. The sample metadata nearly always contained a de-identified subject ID, COVID-19 status, age in years and sex. The prospective study material was composed of cDNA or gDNA derived from T cells, B-cell-depleted T cells, or PBMCs. The dataset comprised deeply sampled blood TCRbeta repertoires from subjects exposed to, actively infected with, or recovered from COVID-19. The repertoires were made available in a free public database intended to serve as a resource for research on the immune response to SARS-CoV-2. The samples were drawn from the first 160 participants of the ongoing ImmuneRACE study and from over a thousand subjects provided by 6 global collaborators. HLA class I and class II types, where available, came from metadata supplied by the sample provider rather than from assay-based typing. General findings and caveats noted by the study authors: The amount of clinical and demographic metadata varied by source and participant and was provided uncurated.

Participants in the prospective study were aged about 18 to 95 years, lived in 20 to 30 United States geographic areas, and enrolled through a virtual design. Cohort assignment in the prospective study relied on participant-reported clinical history from a screening survey and a study questionnaire. Mobile phlebotomists in the prospective study collected whole blood, serum and a nasopharyngeal or oropharyngeal swab from every participant. Over a roughly 2-month period, participants in the prospective study had the option of providing additional blood draws and questionnaires. Before DNA extraction, blood samples from the prospective study were shipped at room temperature or frozen. As to this clone: Its antigen is not yet known. No base quality information exists; no much larger clone differs at one position.

The immunoSEQ Assay, a bias-controlled multiplex PCR, was used to amplify TCRbeta CDR3 regions from genomic DNA. In the authors' own workflow: The number of nucleated cells in each sample was estimated from the amplification of reference gene primers within the assay. To quantify the absolute abundance of each unique TCRbeta CDR3 rearrangement, sequence reads were collapsed and filtered. For each sample, productive Simpson clonality was calculated as the square root of Simpson's diversity index across productive rearrangements. Held by TCRdb, this immuneACCESS table contains in-frame sequences only and omits some clones. Under half of the omission traces to an unresolved V gene where checked; the cause of the rest is unknown. V, J and clone size derive from that table, while D and trimming were established from the DNA sequence. Present in this sample are roughly 200,000 clones, approximately 86% of which were seen just once. 3.5% to 4% of the sample goes to the ten largest clones.

CDR1 MDHEN and CDR2 SYDVKM were looked up in the germline V gene. V lost 4 bases and J lost 10 bases; the stretch between them is 11 bases long. From its cysteine to its phenylalanine, the CDR3 spans 12 amino acids. The only DNA kept is the CDR3, 36 bases in frame from the first base. The rearrangement combines TRBV28 with TRBJ1-5, with no confident D gene call. The receptor was derived from a woman between 40 and 55 years old with acute COVID-19. Sequencing was done on a sample of PBMCs or T cells enriched from blood (not recorded which). The CDR3: CASSSQVTPQHF. The nucleotide sequence is TGTGCCAGCAGTTCCCAGGTCACCCCCCAGCATTTT.